The following is a T cell receptor beta chain sequence with its context. Its antigen remains unidentified. The method was immunoSEQ multiplex PCR; TCRdb's version includes in-frame clones alone and lacks a portion of them. The sample lists about 62,000 clones; more than 85% were seen once. This sample was taken from a study of OX40 agonist ivuxolimab in advanced cancers. Study as a whole: Every 2 weeks, patients got intravenous ivuxolimab at one of six dose levels (0.01-10 mg/kg). The diagnoses of dose-escalation patients were hepatocellular carcinoma, melanoma, renal cell or head and neck cancer. Prior checkpoint blockade (anti-PD-1, anti-PD-L1 or anti-CTLA-4) was permitted; roughly 40% had it.

Study observations and caveats: Expanded clones were, on average, more numerous among CD8+ T cells than CD4+.

This clonotype was obtained from an adult with an advanced solid tumor such as melanoma, head and neck, liver or kidney cancer. The specimen comprised CD4+ or CD8+ T cells sorted from blood, sampled in a trial of the OX40 agonist ivuxolimab.

CDR3 nucleotides: TGTGCCAGCAGCCAATCGGCTAGCGGAGCCTACGAGCAGTACTTC. Protein sequence: CASSQSASGAYEQYF. This sequence joins TRBV16 and TRBJ2-7; 7 bases agree with TRBD2. The CDR3 spans 15 residues. Germline assignment: CDR1 KGHSY and CDR2 FQNENV. With V trimmed by 0 bases and J by 2 bases, 4 bases remained unmatched. Drawing the rest from reference TRBV16 and TRBJ2-7, the complete variable domain is GEEVAQTPKHLVRGEGQKAKLYCAPIKGHSYVFWYQQVLKNEFKFLISFQNENVFDETGMPKERFSAKCLPNSPCSLEIQATKLEDSAVYFCASSQSASGAYEQYFGPGTRLTVT.